These 10 T cell receptor beta chains were all obtained from the same sample, sequenced in a study of T-cell reconstitution after alpha-beta-depleted transplantation in children. Unique molecular identifiers were used to barcode this TCRbeta library. TCRdb reanalysed the PCR reads using MiXCR and keeps one entry per CDR3 protein. The data contain about 870,000 distinct CDR3 sequences, around 17% of them singletons. Sequencing used PBMCs, mostly from graft donor cells, obtained 360 days after TCRalphabeta/CD19-depleted stem cell transplant. These receptor sequences come from a male patient younger than 18 who had a stem cell transplant for acute lymphoblastic leukemia, so the T cells may come from the graft donor.

The gene calls are TRBV6-2 or TRBV6-3 and TRBJ2-5; D is perhaps TRBD2 (5 bases). Germline CDR1 reads MNHEY; CDR2 reads SVGEGT. The CDR3 covers 14 residues. Between the trimmed V and J ends, which lost 7 bases and 6 bases, there was a span of 18 bases. CDR3 sequence reads: CASNTGITSQTQYF. CDR3 DNA: TGTGCCAGCAATACGGGGATCACGTCCCAGACCCAGTACTTC.

This clonotype was picked up a small number of times. The chain employs TRBV5-1 and TRBJ2-3; TRBD2 matches 9 bases. The CDR3 is 16 residues long. V shed 0 bases, J shed 2 bases, and the junction held 4 bases outside the gene matches. CDR1 and CDR2 (germline): SGHRS, YFSETQ. CDR3 nucleotides: TGCGCCAGCAGCTTGGAAGCGGGAGGCTTCACAGATACGCAGTATTTT. It is translated as CASSLEAGGFTDTQYF.

This clonotype was counted between two and nine times. The chain employs TRBV5-6 and TRBJ1-2; D perhaps matches TRBD1 (6 bases). Trimming shortened V by 4 bases and J by 2 bases, and 15 bases separated the two germline ends. The germline V gene has CDR1 SGHDT and CDR2 YYEEEE. The CDR3 contains 15 residues. CDR3 sequence reads: CASSPRRGANYGYTF. In nucleotides, the CDR3 is TGTGCCAGCAGCCCCAGGAGGGGGGCGAACTATGGCTACACCTTC.

The table lists this clonotype with many counts. This chain links TRBV5-1 with TRBJ2-2; D ambiguous. V was pared by 0 bases and J by 5 bases, with 5 bases between. Germline V gene lookup returns CDR1 SGHRS and CDR2 YFSETQ. This CDR3 is built from 13 residues. The CDR3 DNA is TGCGCCAGCAGCTTGGACCCTACCGGGGAGCTGTTTTTT. It translates to CASSLDPTGELFF.

This clonotype was counted between two and nine times. The chain couples TRBV6-1 to TRBJ2-1; D perhaps matches TRBD2 (6 bases). Germline V lookup: CDR1 MNHNS, CDR2 SASEGT. Trimming cost V 7 bases and J 0 bases, with 16 bases left between them. The CDR3 runs to 16 residues. DNA of the CDR3: TGTGCCAGCACCCGGGACTCTTCCAGCTCCTACAATGAGCAGTTCTTC. Residues: CASTRDSSSSYNEQFF.

This clonotype was recorded a few times. An end of the junction differs from the germline gene, which may be a read error. J is TRBJ2-7 and V is TRBV14; 15 bases are a match to TRBD2. This CDR3 comprises 14 residues. Germline V lookup: CDR1 SGHDN, CDR2 FVKESK. Here the CDR3 DNA reads TGTGCCAGCAGCCGTGGACTAGCGGGAGGGCCCCGGCACTTC. This gives the protein CASSRGLAGGPRHF.

At least ten counts were recorded for this clonotype. The chain carries TRBV11-2 and TRBJ2-2; D not certain. Trimming pared 6 bases from V and 6 bases from J, leaving 5 bases between. CDR1 SGHAT and CDR2 FQNNGV come from the germline V gene. The CDR3 covers 11 residues. Here the CDR3 DNA reads TGTGCCAGCAGGTCTCCCGGGGAGCTGTTTTTT. Protein: CASRSPGELFF.

DNA of the CDR3: TGCAGCGTTGTGGCGGGAGAGAACTACGAGCAGTACTTC. Protein product: CSVVAGENYEQYF. The rearrangement links TRBV29-1 to TRBJ2-7, with TRBD2 identical over 7 bases. CDR1 and CDR2 from the germline V gene are SQVTM and ANQGSEA. The CDR3 has 13 amino acids. V lost 4 bases, J lost 3 bases, and 6 bases stayed unmatched.

This clonotype has just a few counts. V gene TRBV6-1 combines with J gene TRBJ1-1; D remains ambiguous. Germline V CDR1 and CDR2: MNHNS, SASEGT. The CDR3 is 13 residues long. The V end was cut by 6 bases, the J end by 1 base, with 9 bases between. The CDR3 sequence: CASRPTPNTEAFF. CDR3 nucleotide sequence: TGTGCCAGCAGACCTACACCGAACACTGAAGCTTTCTTT.

This clonotype has only a few counts. This chain connects TRBV12-3 or TRBV12-4 to TRBJ2-2; a possible D gene is TRBD1 (6 bases). The CDR3 consists of 15 residues. Trimming took off 6 bases at V and 1 base at J, with 12 bases between the two ends. The CDR3, as DNA: TGTGCCAGCAGCCCTCCGGACAGGAACACCGGGGAGCTGTTTTTT. It is translated as CASSPPDRNTGELFF.